Listed below are T cell receptor beta chains from one sample, sequenced in a study of shared clonotypes between healthy human individuals. The protocol was immunoSEQ multiplex PCR, while the TCRdb copy is restricted to in-frame clones and leaves out a portion. The table has about 710,000 clones, around 73% seen once. Specimen: memory CD4+ T cells sorted from blood. The origin of the receptors is a woman younger than 45 in good health. Each CDR3 is given with its conserved first and last residue. D genes are given only for firm matches. Clone size is stated in some rows and not others, as once, few, many or a class when expanded.

>13|TRBJ1-1|TRBV29-1|NA|NA
TGCAGCGTTGTAGGGACATCGAACACTGAAGCTTTCTTT
CSVVGTSNTEAFF
>14|TRBJ1-1|TRBV7-6|NA|NA
TGTGCCAGCACCCGGACAGAGAAGAACACTGAAGCTTTCTTT
CASTRTEKNTEAFF
>15|TRBJ1-3|TRBV7-2|NA|NA
TGTGCCAGCAGCTCTTATGCAGACTCTGGAAACACCATATATTTT
CASSSYADSGNTIYF
>14|TRBJ1-4|TRBV5-4|NA|NA
TGTGCCAGCAGCTTGGATGGACACCAGGAAAAACTGTTTTTT
CASSLDGHQEKLFF
>15|TRBJ2-3|TRBV7-2|NA|NA
TGTGCCAGCAGTCCGGTAGCGGCCTACACAGATACGCAGTATTTT
CASSPVAAYTDTQYF
>15|TRBJ1-5|TRBV6-1|NA|NA
TGTGCCAGCAGTGTTTCGACGCTTACCAATCAGCCCCAGCATTTT
CASSVSTLTNQPQHF
>14|TRBJ2-3|TRBV19|many|NA
TGTGCCAGTAGCAACAACCAAGGTGTGGGCGGGCAGTATTTT
CASSNNQGVGGQYF
>14|TRBJ1-5|TRBV28|few|NA
TGTGCCAGCAGTTCTTCCTGGGGCCACCAGCCCCAGCATTTT
CASSSSWGHQPQHF
>14|TRBJ2-2|TRBV4-2|NA|NA
TGTGCCAGCAGCCCCAGAGGGTTCACCGGGGAGCTGTTTTTT
CASSPRGFTGELFF
>13|TRBJ1-2|TRBV18|NA|TRBD1
TGTGCCAGCTCACCACGGGACAGGGGTGGCTACACCTTC
CASSPRDRGGYTF
>17|TRBJ2-7|TRBV6-1|NA|NA
TGTGCCAGCAGTGACTGGGGGAGGGGGACTGCTTCCTACGAGCAGTACTTC
CASSDWGRGTASYEQYF
>15|TRBJ1-5|TRBV28|NA|TRBD1
TGTGCCAGCATTACAGGGGGCCTCAACAATCAGCCCCAGCATTTT
CASITGGLNNQPQHF
>19|TRBJ2-7|TRBV5-1|NA|TRBD2
TGCGCCAGCAGCTTGGGGGACAGACCCGGACTAGCGGGCTCCTACGAGCAGTACTTC
CASSLGDRPGLAGSYEQYF
>14|TRBJ1-2|TRBV11-2|NA|NA
TGTGCCAGCAGCCTAGACAGAGCTAACTATGGCTACACCTTC
CASSLDRANYGYTF
>15|TRBJ2-7|TRBV28|many|TRBD1
TGTGCCAGCAGTTTCGGGACAGGGCTCGGCTACGAGCAGTACTTC
CASSFGTGLGYEQYF
>15|TRBJ1-1|TRBV6-1|NA|NA
TGTGCCAGCAGTGAAGTTAGGGCCAGGGGAATTGAAGCTTTCTTT
CASSEVRARGIEAFF
>15|TRBJ2-5|TRBV5-1|few|TRBD2
TGCGCCAGCAGCTTTAGCGGGAGTAATGTTGAGACCCAGTACTTC
CASSFSGSNVETQYF
>14|TRBJ2-7|TRBV2|NA|NA
TGTGCCAGCATGAGAGATCGGGGCTCCTACGAGCAGTACTTC
CASMRDRGSYEQYF
>14|TRBJ2-7|TRBV27|NA|NA
TGTGCCAGCAGTCCTCCCGGACGGATATTGGAGCAGTACTTC
CASSPPGRILEQYF
>17|TRBJ2-6|TRBV7-2|NA|NA
TGTGCCAGCAGCTACGACAGCTCGTGGGTTGGGGCCAACGTCCTGACTTTC
CASSYDSSWVGANVLTF
>15|TRBJ2-7|TRBV29-1|NA|NA
TGCAGCGTTGAAAGTCCGCAGGGGACCCTCCCCGAGCAGTACTTC
CSVESPQGTLPEQYF
>17|TRBJ2-6|TRBV5-1|few|NA
TGCGCCAGTTCAACCGGGACACGCATCGCTGGGGCCAACGTCCTGACTTTC
CASSTGTRIAGANVLTF
>15|TRBJ1-5|TRBV6-1|NA|TRBD1
TGTGCCAGTAGCGGACAGGGGTTTAGCAATCAGCCCCAGCATTTT
CASSGQGFSNQPQHF
>14|TRBJ1-2|TRBV19|NA|NA
TGTGCCAGTAGTATTCAACCCGGGACAACAGGCTACACCTTC
CASSIQPGTTGYTF
>12|TRBJ2-1|TRBV29-1|NA|NA
TGCAGTGTGTTAGGGTCTAGCAATGAGCAGTTCTTC
CSVLGSSNEQFF
>12|TRBJ1-1|TRBV2|few|NA
TGTGCCAGCAGTGAGGGGTTCCCTGAAGCTTTCTTT
CASSEGFPEAFF
>15|TRBJ2-7|TRBV5-1|once|TRBD2
TGCGCCAGCAGCCCCAGTGCACTAGCGGGAGCCGAGCAGTACTTC
CASSPSALAGAEQYF
>13|TRBJ1-1|TRBV5-6|NA|TRBD1
TGTGCCAGCAGCTTAAACAGGGGGCCTGAAGCTTTCTTT
CASSLNRGPEAFF
>16|TRBJ2-3|TRBV6-6|NA|TRBD2
TGTGCCAGCAGTTACCGGCGGGAGATGATCACAGATACGCAGTATTTT
CASSYRREMITDTQYF
>15|TRBJ1-4|TRBV2|NA|NA
TGTGCCAGCAGTGAATTGGAACAAGGAGGTGAAAAACTGTTTTTT
CASSELEQGGEKLFF
>15|TRBJ2-3|TRBV2|NA|NA
TGTGCCAGCAGTGAAGACCTAATACTAGGTGGTACGCAGTATTTT
CASSEDLILGGTQYF
>11|TRBJ2-4|TRBV28|many|NA
TGTGCCAGCAGTAAAGAGAACATTCAGTACTTC
CASSKENIQYF
>13|TRBJ2-7|TRBV5-8|NA|NA
TGTGCCAGCAGCTTGGCCTGGGCGAACGAGCAGTACTTC
CASSLAWANEQYF
>14|TRBJ2-7|TRBV25-1|NA|TRBD1
TGTGCCAGCAGTGGTCGGGACAGGGGTTACGAGCAGTACTTC
CASSGRDRGYEQYF
>13|TRBJ2-6|TRBV7-9|NA|NA
TGTGCCACGTCGGATTCTGGGGCCAACGTCCTGACTTTC
CATSDSGANVLTF
>15|TRBJ2-5|TRBV11-3|once|NA
TGTGCCAGCAGCTTGGGGGACGGCCATACGGAGACCCAGTACTTC
CASSLGDGHTETQYF
>12|TRBJ2-3|TRBV18|NA|NA
TGTGCCAGCTCACCATCTGTGGATACGCAGTATTTT
CASSPSVDTQYF
>16|TRBJ2-5|TRBV11-2|NA|TRBD2
TGTGCCAGCAGCCCATTAGGACTAGCGGTTCAAGAGACCCAGTACTTC
CASSPLGLAVQETQYF
>16|TRBJ1-1|TRBV28|NA|TRBD1
TGTGCCAGCAGTTTCTCCTGGACAGGGAAGAACACTGAAGCTTTCTTT
CASSFSWTGKNTEAFF
>15|TRBJ2-5|TRBV5-1|NA|TRBD2
TGCGCCAGCAGCCCCGGGGCGGGAGGCCAAGAGACCCAGTACTTC
CASSPGAGGQETQYF
>15|TRBJ1-5|TRBV7-9|NA|NA
TGTGCCAGCAGCTTAGATGGAGGGCGGCTTCAGCCCCAGCATTTT
CASSLDGGRLQPQHF
>14|TRBJ2-3|TRBV7-9|NA|NA
TGTGCCAGCAGCCAGGACAGAAACACAGATACGCAGTATTTT
CASSQDRNTDTQYF
>13|TRBJ2-7|TRBV28|few|NA
TGTGCCAGCAGATTGCTGACTGTCGGCGAGCAGTACTTC
CASRLLTVGEQYF
>13|TRBJ1-1|TRBV27|few|NA
TGTGCCAGCAGTTCTTACACACAGGATCGGGCTTTCTTT
CASSSYTQDRAFF
>13|TRBJ1-2|TRBV6-1|many|TRBD1
TGTGCCAGCAGGGGACAGCTCCTCTTCGGCTACACCTTC
CASRGQLLFGYTF
>15|TRBJ1-2|TRBV4-1|NA|TRBD1
TGCGCCAGCAGCCAGGCGACAGGGGCCGACTATGGCTACACCTTC
CASSQATGADYGYTF
>15|TRBJ2-1|TRBV5-1|NA|NA
TGCGCCAGCAGCTCAGATCTAGGTTCCTACAATGAGCAGTTCTTC
CASSSDLGSYNEQFF
>15|TRBJ1-5|TRBV6-1|NA|NA
TGTGCCAGCAGTCAATGGAGGGTTAGCAATCAGCCCCAGCATTTT
CASSQWRVSNQPQHF
>13|TRBJ2-3|TRBV29-1|NA|NA
TGCAGCGTTGACAGCGAAATCACAGATACGCAGTATTTT
CSVDSEITDTQYF
>14|TRBJ2-1|TRBV7-3|NA|NA
TGTGCCAGCAGCTTAACTCCGGGAGCCAATGAGCAGTTCTTC
CASSLTPGANEQFF
>14|TRBJ2-1|TRBV7-2|few|NA
TGTGCCAGCAGCTTCCAGGTTGCCCCCAGTGAGCAGTTCTTC
CASSFQVAPSEQFF
>15|TRBJ2-5|TRBV4-1|NA|NA
TGCGCCAGCAGCCAAGGTGGGGTGTCGGGAGAGACCCAGTACTTC
CASSQGGVSGETQYF
>15|TRBJ1-5|TRBV5-1|NA|NA
TGCGCCAGCAGCATAAGCTCGGGGGGCAATCAGCCCCAGCATTTT
CASSISSGGNQPQHF
>12|TRBJ2-7|TRBV7-2|few|NA
TGTGCCAGCAGCTCCTACCTTGAGGAGCAGTACTTC
CASSSYLEEQYF
>18|TRBJ2-7|TRBV4-1|NA|TRBD2
TGCGCCAGCAGTCACGACGGGATACTAGCGGGAGGTTCCTACGAGCAGTACTTC
CASSHDGILAGGSYEQYF